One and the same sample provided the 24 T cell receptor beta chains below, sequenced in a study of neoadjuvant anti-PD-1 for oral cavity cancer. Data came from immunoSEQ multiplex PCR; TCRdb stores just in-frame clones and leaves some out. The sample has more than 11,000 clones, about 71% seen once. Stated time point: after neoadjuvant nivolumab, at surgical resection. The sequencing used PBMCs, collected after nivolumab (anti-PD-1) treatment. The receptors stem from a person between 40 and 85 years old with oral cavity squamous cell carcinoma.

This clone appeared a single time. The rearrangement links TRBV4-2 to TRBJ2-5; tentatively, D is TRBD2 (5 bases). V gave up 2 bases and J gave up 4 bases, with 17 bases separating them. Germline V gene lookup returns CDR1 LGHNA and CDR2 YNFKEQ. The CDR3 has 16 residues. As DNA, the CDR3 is TGTGCCAGCAGCCAAAAAGCGGACTCGGGTGTAGAGACCCAGTACTTC. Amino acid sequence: CASSQKADSGVETQYF.

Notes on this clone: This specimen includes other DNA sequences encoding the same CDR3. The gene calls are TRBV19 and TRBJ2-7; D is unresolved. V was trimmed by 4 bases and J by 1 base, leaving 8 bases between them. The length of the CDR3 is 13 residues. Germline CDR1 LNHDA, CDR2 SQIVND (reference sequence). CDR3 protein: CASSKAVSYEQYF. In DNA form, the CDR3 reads TGTGCCAGTAGTAAGGCAGTGTCCTACGAGCAGTACTTC.

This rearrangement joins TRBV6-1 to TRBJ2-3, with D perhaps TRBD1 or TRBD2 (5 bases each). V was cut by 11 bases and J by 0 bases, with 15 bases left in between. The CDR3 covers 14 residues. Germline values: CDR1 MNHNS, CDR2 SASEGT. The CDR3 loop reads CASAGTRSTDTQYF. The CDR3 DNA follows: TGTGCCTCCGCCGGGACCCGCAGCACAGATACGCAGTATTTT.

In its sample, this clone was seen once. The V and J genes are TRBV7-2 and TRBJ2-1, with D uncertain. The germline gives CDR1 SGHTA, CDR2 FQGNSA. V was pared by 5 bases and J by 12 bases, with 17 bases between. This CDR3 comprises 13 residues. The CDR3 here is CASSPEAALGQFF. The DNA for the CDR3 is TGTGCCAGCAGCCCCGAGGCAGCGCTGGGGCAGTTCTTC.

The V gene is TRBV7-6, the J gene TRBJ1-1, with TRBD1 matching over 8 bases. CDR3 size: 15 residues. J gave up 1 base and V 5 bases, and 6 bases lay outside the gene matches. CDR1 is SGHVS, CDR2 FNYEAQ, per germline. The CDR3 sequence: CASSPIGQGNTEAFF. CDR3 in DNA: TGTGCCAGCAGCCCAATAGGACAGGGGAACACTGAAGCTTTCTTT.

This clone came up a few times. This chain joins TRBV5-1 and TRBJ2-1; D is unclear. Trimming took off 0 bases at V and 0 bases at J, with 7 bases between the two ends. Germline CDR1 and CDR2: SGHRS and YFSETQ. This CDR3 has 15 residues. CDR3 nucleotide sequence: TGCGCCAGCAGCTTGGACTTGGGCTCCTACAATGAGCAGTTCTTC. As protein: CASSLDLGSYNEQFF.

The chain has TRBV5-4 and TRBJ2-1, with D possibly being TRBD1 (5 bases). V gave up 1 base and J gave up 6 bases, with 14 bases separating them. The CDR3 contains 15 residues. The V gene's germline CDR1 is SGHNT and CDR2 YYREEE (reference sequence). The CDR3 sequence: CASSLTRTQGNEQFF. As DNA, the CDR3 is TGTGCCAGCAGCTTGACGAGAACCCAGGGCAATGAGCAGTTCTTC.

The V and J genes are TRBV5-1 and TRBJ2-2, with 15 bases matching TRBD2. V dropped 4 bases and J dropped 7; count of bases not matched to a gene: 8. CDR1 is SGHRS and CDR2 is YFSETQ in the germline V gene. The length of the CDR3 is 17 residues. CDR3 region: CASSLLGTSGRYGELFF. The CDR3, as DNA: TGCGCCAGCAGCCTACTGGGGACTAGCGGGAGGTACGGGGAGCTGTTTTTT.

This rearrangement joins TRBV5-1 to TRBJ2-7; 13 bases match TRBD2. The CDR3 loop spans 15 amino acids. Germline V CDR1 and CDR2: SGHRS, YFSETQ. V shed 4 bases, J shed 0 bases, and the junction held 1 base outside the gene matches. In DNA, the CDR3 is TGCGCCAGCAGCAGGACTAGCGGGAGCTCCTACGAGCAGTACTTC. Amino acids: CASSRTSGSSYEQYF.

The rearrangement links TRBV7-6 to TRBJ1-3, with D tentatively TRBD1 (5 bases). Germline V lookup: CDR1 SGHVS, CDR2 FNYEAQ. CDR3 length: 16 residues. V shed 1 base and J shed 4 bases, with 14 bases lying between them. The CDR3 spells CASSLGEYGTGNTIYF. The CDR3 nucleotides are TGTGCCAGCAGCTTAGGGGAATACGGGACGGGAAACACCATATATTTT.

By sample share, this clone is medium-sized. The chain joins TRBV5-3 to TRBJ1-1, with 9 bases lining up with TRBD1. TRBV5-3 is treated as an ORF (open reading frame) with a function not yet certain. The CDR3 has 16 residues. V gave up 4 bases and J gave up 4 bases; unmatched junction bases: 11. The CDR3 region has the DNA TGTGCCAGAAGCCAAACCCGGGACAGGGTGCCCACTGAAGCTTTCTTT. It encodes CARSQTRDRVPTEAFF.

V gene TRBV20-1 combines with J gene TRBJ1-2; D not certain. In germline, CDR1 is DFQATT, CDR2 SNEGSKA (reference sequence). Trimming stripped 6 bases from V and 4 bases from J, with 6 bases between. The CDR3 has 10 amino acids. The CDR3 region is CSAIFYGYTF. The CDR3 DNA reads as TGCAGTGCAATTTTCTATGGCTACACCTTC.

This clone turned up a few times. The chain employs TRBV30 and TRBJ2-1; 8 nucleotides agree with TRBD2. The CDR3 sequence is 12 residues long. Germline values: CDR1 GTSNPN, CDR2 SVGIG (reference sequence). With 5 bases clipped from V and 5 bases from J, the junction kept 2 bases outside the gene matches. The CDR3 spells CAWGLADNEQFF. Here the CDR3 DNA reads TGTGCCTGGGGACTAGCTGACAATGAGCAGTTCTTC. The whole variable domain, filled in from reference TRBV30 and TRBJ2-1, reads SQTIHQWPATLVQPVGSPLSLECTVEGTSNPNLYWYRQAAGRGLQLLFYSVGIGQISSEVPQNLSASRPQDRQFILSSKKLLLSDSGFYLCAWGLADNEQFFGPGTRLTVL.

The CDR3 here is CASSQERVDTQYF. Here the CDR3 DNA reads TGTGCCAGCAGCCAAGAGAGGGTAGATACGCAGTATTTT. The rearrangement uses TRBV4-2 and TRBJ2-3, with D maybe TRBD2 (5 bases). Trimming took 0 bases from V and 5 from J, leaving 6 bases between them. The CDR3 covers 13 residues. Germline CDR1 reads LGHNA; CDR2 reads YNFKEQ.

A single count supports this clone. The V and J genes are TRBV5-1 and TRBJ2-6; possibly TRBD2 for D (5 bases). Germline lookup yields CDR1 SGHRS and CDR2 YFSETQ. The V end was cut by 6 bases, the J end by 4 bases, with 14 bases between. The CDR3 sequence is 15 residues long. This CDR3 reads CASTTGGIGANVLTF. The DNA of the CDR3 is TGCGCCAGCACTACCGGAGGTATAGGGGCCAACGTCCTGACTTTC.

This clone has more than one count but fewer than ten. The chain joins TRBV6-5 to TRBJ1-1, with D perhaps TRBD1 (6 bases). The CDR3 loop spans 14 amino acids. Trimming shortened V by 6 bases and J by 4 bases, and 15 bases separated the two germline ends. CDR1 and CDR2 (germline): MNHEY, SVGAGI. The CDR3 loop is CASRSRGHSTEAFF. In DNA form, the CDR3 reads TGTGCCAGCAGGTCTCGGGGGCATAGCACTGAAGCTTTCTTT.

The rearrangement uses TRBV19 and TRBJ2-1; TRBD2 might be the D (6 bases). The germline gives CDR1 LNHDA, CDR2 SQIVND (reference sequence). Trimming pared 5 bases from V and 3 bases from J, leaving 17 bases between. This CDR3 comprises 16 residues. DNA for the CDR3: TGTGCCAGTAGTGGCCTAGCGAGTTTCAACTACAATGAGCAGTTCTTC. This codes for CASSGLASFNYNEQFF. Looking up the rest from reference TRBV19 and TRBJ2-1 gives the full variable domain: DGGITQSPKYLFRKEGQNVTLSCEQNLNHDAMYWYRQDPGQGLRLIYYSQIVNDFQKGDIAEGYSVSREKKESFPLTVTSAQKNPTAFYLCASSGLASFNYNEQFFGPGTRLTVL.

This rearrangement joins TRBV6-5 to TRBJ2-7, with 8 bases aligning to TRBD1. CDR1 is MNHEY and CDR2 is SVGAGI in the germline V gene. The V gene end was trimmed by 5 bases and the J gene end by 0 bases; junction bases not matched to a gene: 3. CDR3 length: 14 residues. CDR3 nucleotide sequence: TGTGCCAGCAGTATGGACAGGGCCTCCTACGAGCAGTACTTC. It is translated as CASSMDRASYEQYF.

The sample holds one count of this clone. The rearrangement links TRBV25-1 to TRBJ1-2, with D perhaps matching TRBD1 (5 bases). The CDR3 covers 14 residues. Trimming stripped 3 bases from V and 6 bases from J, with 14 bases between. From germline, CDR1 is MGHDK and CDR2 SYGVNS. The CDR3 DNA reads TGTGCCAGCAGTGACCGGGGCTACGAGAATGGCTACACCTTC. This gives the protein CASSDRGYENGYTF.

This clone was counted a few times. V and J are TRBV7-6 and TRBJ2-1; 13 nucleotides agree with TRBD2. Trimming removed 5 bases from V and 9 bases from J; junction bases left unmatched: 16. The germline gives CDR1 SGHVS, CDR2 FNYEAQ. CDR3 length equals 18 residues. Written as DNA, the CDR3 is TGTGCCAGCAGCCTCTTGGGTACTAGCGGGAGGGCTTCAAGTGAGCAGTTCTTC. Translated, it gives CASSLLGTSGRASSEQFF. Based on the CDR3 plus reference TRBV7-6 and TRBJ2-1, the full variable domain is GAGVSQSPRYKVTKRGQDVALRCDPISGHVSLYWYRQALGQGPEFLTYFNYEAQQDKSGLPNDRFSAERPEGSISTLTIQRTEQRDSAMYRCASSLLGTSGRASSEQFFGPGTRLTVL.

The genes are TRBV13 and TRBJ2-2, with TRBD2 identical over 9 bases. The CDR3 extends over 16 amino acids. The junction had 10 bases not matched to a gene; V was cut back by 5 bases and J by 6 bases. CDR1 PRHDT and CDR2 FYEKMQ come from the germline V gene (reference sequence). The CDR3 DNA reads TGTGCCAGCAGCAATTGGACTAGCGCAAGGCCCGGGGAGCTGTTTTTT. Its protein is CASSNWTSARPGELFF.

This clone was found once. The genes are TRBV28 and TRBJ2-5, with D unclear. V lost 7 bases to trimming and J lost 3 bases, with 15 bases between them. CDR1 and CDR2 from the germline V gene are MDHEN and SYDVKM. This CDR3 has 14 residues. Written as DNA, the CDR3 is TGTGCCAGCAACTCCGGCAACGCCGAAGAGACCCAGTACTTC. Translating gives CASNSGNAEETQYF.

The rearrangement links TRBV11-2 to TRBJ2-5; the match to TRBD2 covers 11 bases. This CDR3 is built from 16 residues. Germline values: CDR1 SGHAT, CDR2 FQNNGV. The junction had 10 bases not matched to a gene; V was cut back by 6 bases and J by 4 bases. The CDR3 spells CASRSTSGGLRETQYF. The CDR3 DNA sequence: TGTGCCAGCAGATCAACTAGCGGGGGCCTCCGAGAGACCCAGTACTTC.

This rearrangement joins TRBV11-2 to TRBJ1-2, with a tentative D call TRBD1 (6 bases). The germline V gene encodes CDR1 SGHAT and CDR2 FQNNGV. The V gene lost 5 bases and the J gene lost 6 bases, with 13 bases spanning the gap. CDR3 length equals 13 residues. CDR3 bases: TGTGCCAGCAGCCCCCCTGGACAGAATGGCTACACCTTC. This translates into CASSPPGQNGYTF.